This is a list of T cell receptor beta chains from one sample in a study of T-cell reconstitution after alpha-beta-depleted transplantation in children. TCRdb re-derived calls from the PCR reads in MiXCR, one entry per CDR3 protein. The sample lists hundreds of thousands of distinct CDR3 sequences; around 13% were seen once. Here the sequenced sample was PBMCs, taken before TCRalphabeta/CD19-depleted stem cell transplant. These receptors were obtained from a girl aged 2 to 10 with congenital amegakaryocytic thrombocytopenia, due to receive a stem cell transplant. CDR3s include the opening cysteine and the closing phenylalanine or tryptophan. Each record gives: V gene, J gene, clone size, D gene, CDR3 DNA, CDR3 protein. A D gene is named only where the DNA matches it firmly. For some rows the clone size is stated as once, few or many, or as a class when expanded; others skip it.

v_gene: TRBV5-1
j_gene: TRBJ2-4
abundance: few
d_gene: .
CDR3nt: TGCGCCAGCAGCTTGGCCGTGGGGGCTGGGGCCAAAAACATTCAGTACTTC
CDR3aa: CASSLAVGAGAKNIQYF

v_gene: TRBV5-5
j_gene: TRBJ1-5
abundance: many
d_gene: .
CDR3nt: TGTGCCAGCAGCTTGGGTGGGGGCGGGGGCAATCAGCCCCAGCATTTT
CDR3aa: CASSLGGGGGNQPQHF

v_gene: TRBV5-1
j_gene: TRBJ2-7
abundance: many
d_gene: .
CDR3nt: TGCGCCAGCAGCTTGGGGGGGGATTCCTACGAGCAGTACTTC
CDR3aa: CASSLGGDSYEQYF

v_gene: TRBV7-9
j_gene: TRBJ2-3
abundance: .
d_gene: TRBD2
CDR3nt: TGTGCCAGCAGCTTATCTCGGTTTAGCGGGAAGGCAAATACGCAGTATTTT
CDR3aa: CASSLSRFSGKANTQYF

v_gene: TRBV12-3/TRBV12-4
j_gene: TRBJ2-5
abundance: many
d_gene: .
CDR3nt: TGTGCCAGCAGCCCTGAGACACGGGAGACCCAGTACTTC
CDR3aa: CASSPETRETQYF

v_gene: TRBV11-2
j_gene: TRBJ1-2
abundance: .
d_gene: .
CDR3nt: TGTGCCAGCAGCTCCGGAATTTACAAGAGCTATGGCTACACCTTC
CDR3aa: CASSSGIYKSYGYTF

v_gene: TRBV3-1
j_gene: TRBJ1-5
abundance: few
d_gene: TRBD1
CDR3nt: TGTGCCAGCAGCCAAACAGGGGGAGACAATCAGCCCCAGCATTTT
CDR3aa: CASSQTGGDNQPQHF

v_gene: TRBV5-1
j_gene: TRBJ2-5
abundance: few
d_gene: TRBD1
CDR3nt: TGCGCCAGCAGCGGGACAGGGGTCCAAGAGACCCAGTACTTC
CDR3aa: CASSGTGVQETQYF

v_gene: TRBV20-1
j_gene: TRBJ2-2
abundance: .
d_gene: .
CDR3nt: TGCAGTGCTAGTCTCTTTTCGGGAAGGACCGGGGAGCTGTTTTTT
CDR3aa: CSASLFSGRTGELFF

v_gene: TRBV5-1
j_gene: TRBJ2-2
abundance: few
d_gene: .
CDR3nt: TGCGCCAGCCGGACGGACACCGGGGAGCTGTTTTTT
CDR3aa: CASRTDTGELFF

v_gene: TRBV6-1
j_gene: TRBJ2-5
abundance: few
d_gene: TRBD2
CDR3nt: TGTGCCAGCAGGAGGACTAGCGGGAGCGTGGAGACCCAGTACTTC
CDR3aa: CASRRTSGSVETQYF

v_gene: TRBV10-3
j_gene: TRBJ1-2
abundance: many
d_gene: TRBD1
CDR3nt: TGTGCCACCGGAACAGGGGGAGATGGCTACACCTTC
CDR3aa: CATGTGGDGYTF

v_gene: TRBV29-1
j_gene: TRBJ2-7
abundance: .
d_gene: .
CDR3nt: TGCAGCGTTGAGGTGAGAATTCAGGAGCAGTACTTC
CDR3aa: CSVEVRIQEQYF

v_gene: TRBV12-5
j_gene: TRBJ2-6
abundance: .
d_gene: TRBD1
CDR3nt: TGTGCTAGTGGTTTGGTACGGTCGGGACAGGGGCCCTCTGGGGCCAACGTCCTGACTTTC
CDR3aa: CASGLVRSGQGPSGANVLTF

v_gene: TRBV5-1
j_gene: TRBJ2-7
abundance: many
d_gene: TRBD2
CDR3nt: TGCGCCAGCAGCCCCTCCCGGGGACTAGCGGGGGTCTACGAGCAGTACTTC
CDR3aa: CASSPSRGLAGVYEQYF

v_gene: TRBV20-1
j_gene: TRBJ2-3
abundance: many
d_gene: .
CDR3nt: TGCAGTGCTAGAGATCTAGAGCAGGTTAGCACAGATACGCAGTATTTT
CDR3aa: CSARDLEQVSTDTQYF

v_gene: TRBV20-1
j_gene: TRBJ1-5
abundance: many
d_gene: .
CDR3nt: TGCAGTGCTAGTCCGACAGGTGCGGAACAGCCCCAGCATTTT
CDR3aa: CSASPTGAEQPQHF

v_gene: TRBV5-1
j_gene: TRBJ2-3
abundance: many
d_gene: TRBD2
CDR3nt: TGCGCCAGCCGACTAGCGGCTAGCACAGATACGCAGTATTTT
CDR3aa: CASRLAASTDTQYF

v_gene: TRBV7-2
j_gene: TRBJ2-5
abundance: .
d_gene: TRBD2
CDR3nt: TGTGCCAGCAGCTCAGGACTAGCGTCTCAAGAGACCCAGTACTTC
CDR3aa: CASSSGLASQETQYF

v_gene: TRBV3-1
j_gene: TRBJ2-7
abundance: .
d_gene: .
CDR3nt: TGTGCCAGCAGCCAAGATCTAAGCGGGCCCTACGAGCAGTACTTC
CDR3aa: CASSQDLSGPYEQYF

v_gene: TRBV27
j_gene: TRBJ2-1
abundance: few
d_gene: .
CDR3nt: TGTGCCAGCAGTTACCGACCGCCCAACAATGAGCAGTTCTTC
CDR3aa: CASSYRPPNNEQFF

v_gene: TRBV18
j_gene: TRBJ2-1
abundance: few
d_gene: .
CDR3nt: TGTGCCAGCTCCCACCCCTCACTGTCAAATTACAATGAGCAGTTCTTC
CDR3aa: CASSHPSLSNYNEQFF

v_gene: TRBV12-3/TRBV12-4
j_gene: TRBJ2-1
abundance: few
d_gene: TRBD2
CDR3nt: TGTGCCAGCCTGTCCCGACTAGCGGGGGACAATGAGCAGTTCTTC
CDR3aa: CASLSRLAGDNEQFF

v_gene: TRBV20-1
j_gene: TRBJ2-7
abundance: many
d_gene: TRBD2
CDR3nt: TGCAGTGCTAGAGATCTAGGACTAGCGGGAAGAAAATTCTACGAGCAGTACTTC
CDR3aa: CSARDLGLAGRKFYEQYF

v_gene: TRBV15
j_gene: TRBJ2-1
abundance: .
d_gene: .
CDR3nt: TGTGCCACCAGCAGTTCAGGGGGGTGGCAGTTCTTC
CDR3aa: CATSSSGGWQFF

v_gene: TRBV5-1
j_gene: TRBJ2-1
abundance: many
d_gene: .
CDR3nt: TGCGCCAGCAGCTTGGCCGATACCTACAATGAGCAGTTCTTC
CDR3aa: CASSLADTYNEQFF

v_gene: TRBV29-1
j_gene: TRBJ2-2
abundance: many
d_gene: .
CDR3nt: TGCAGCGTTGAAGGAATGGCAGGGGACACCGGGGAGCTGTTTTTT
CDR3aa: CSVEGMAGDTGELFF

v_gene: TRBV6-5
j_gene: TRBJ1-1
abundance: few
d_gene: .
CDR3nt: TGTGCCAGCAGTTATCACGGACCGGCCGTAGAAGCTTTCTTT
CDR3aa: CASSYHGPAVEAFF

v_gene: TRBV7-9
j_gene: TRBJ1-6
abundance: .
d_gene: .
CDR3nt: TGTGCCAGCAGCTTATTTTTGGGGGGACCCTATAATTCACCCCTCCACTTT
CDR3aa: CASSLFLGGPYNSPLHF

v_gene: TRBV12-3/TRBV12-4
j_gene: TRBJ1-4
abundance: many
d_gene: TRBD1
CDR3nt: TGTGCCAGCAGACCCGGACAGGCTCGGAATGAAAAACTGTTTTTT
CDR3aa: CASRPGQARNEKLFF

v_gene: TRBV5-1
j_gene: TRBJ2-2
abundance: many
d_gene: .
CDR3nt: TGCGCCAGCAAAGAGCAGGGGAACTGGGCCGGGGAGCTGTTTTTT
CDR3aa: CASKEQGNWAGELFF

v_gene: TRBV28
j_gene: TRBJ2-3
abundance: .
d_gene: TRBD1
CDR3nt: TGTGCCAGCAGTTCAAATGACAGGGGGCCAAAAGATACGCAGTATTTT
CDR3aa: CASSSNDRGPKDTQYF

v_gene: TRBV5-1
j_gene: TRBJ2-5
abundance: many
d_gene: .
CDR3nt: TGTGCCAGCAGTTTTGGGGGTCAAGAGACCCAGTACTTC
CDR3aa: CASSFGGQETQYF

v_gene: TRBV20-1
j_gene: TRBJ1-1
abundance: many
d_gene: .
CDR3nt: TGCAGTGCTAGAGATGGGGCGAACACTGAAGCTTTCTTT
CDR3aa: CSARDGANTEAFF

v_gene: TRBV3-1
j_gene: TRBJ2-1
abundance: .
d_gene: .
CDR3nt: TGTGCCAGCAGCCAAGTATCGTTGGTGAATGAGCAGTTCTTC
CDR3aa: CASSQVSLVNEQFF

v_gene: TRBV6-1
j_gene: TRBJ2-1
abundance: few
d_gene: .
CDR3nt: TGTGCCAGCAAGTCCGGTTCAAGCTCCTACAATGAGCAGTTCTTC
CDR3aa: CASKSGSSSYNEQFF

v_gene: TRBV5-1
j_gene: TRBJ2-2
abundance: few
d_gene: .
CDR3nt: TGCGCCAGCAGCTTGCAACTAGAAACCGGGGAGCTGTTTTTT
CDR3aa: CASSLQLETGELFF

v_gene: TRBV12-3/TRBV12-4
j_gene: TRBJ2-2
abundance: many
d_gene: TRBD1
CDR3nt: TGTGCCAGCAGTCCAGGACAGGCCGCCGGGGAGCTGTTTTTT
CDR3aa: CASSPGQAAGELFF

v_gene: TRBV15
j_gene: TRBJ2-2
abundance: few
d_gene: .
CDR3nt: TGTGCCACCGGTGTGGGCCGTACCGGGGAGCTGTTTTTT
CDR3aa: CATGVGRTGELFF

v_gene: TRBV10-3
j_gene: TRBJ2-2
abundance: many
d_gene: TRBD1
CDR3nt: TGTGCCATCAGTGAGGCAACAGGGGTGAACACCGGGGAGCTGTTTTTT
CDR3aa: CAISEATGVNTGELFF

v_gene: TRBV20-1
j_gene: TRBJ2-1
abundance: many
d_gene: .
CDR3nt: TGCAGTGCTATCCCTAGCAGGGGGGGCAATGAGCAGTTCTTC
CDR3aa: CSAIPSRGGNEQFF

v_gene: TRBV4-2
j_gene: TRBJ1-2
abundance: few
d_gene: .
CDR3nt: TGTGCCAGCAGCCAAGTCGGACCGCCGGGTGGCTACACCTTC
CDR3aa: CASSQVGPPGGYTF

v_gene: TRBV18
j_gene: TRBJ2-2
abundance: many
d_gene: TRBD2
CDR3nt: TGTGCCAGCTCACCATTGCGAGCGGGAGACACCGGGGAGCTGTTTTTT
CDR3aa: CASSPLRAGDTGELFF

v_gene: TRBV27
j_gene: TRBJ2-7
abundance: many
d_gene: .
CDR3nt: TGTGCCAGCGGAGGGGGTACAGCGACTTCCTACGAGCAGTACTTC
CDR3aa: CASGGGTATSYEQYF

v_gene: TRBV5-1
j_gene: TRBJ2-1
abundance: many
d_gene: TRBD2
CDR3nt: TGCGCCAGCGGCGTTGGGACTAGCGGGATGCGTAATGAGCAGTTCTTC
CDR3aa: CASGVGTSGMRNEQFF

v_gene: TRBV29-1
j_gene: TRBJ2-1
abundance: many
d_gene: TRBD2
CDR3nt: TGCAGCGTTGCGGCTAGCGGGTACAATGAGCAGTTCTTC
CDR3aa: CSVAASGYNEQFF

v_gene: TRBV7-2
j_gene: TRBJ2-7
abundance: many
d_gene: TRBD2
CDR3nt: TGTGCCAGCAGCCGGGCAACTAGCGGGTTAACCTACGAGCAGTACTTC
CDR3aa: CASSRATSGLTYEQYF

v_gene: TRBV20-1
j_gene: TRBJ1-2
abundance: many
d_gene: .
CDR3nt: TGCAGTGCTAGAGAATTTAGGTCTATCTATGGCTACACCTTC
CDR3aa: CSAREFRSIYGYTF

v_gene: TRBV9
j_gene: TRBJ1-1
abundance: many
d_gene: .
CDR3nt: TGTGCCAGCAGCACCGGGACACCGAACACTGAAGCTTTCTTT
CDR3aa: CASSTGTPNTEAFF

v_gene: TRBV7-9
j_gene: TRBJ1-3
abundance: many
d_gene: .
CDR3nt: TGTGCCAGCAGCCTAACGGACAGCGTCCTCTCTGGAAACACCATATATTTT
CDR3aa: CASSLTDSVLSGNTIYF

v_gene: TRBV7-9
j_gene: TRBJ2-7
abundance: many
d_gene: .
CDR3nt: TGTGCCAGCAGCTGGGACGGTGCCGAGCAGTACTTC
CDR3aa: CASSWDGAEQYF

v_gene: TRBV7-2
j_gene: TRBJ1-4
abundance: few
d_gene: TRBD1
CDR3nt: TGTGCCAGCAGCTCGAGAGGACAGGCTAGTGAAAAACTGTTTTTT
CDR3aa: CASSSRGQASEKLFF

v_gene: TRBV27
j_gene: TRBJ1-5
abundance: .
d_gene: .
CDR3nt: TGTGCCAGCATAGAAATAGATAGCAATCAGCCCCAGCATTTT
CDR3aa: CASIEIDSNQPQHF

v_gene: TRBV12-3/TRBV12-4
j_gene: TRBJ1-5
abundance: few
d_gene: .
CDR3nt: TGTGCCAGCAGGCCCAGGGGAGATAGCAATCAGCCCCAGCATTTT
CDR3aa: CASRPRGDSNQPQHF

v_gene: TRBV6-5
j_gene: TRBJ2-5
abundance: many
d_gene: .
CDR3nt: TGTGCCAGCAGTTACAACAACAGGGTAGGAGAGACCCAGTACTTC
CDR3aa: CASSYNNRVGETQYF

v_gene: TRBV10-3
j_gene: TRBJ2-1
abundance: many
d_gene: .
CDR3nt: TGTGCCATCAGTGAAGCATCTTCCTACAATGAGCAGTTCTTC
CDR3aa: CAISEASSYNEQFF

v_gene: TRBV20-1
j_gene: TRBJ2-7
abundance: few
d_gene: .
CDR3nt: TGCAGTGCTAGAGAGGGGCGGTCGGGAGCGGGCTACGAGCAGTACTTC
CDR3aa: CSAREGRSGAGYEQYF

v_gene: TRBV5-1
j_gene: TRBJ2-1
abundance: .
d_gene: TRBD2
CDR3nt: TGCGCCAGCGCCATAGCGGGAGGGGCCTACAATGAGCAGTTCTTC
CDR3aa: CASAIAGGAYNEQFF

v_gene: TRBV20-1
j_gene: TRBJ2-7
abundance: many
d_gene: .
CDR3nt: TGCAGTGCCCCCTTTCCATTCGGGAGTTCTTACGAGCAGTACTTC
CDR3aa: CSAPFPFGSSYEQYF

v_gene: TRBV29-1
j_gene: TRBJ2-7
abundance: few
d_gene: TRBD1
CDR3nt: TGCAGCGGAAGACAGGGCCCCTACGAGCAGTACTTC
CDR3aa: CSGRQGPYEQYF